This T cell receptor (beta chain) was observed in a study of a mutant IDH1 vaccine in newly diagnosed glioma. Profiled with immunoSEQ multiplex PCR; TCRdb holds only in-frame clones, not every one. This table has 25,000 to 30,000 clones, 77% appearing once. Study conclusions and caveats: It seemed that pseudoprogression was not linked to changes in the top peripheral T cell clonotypes.

Time point of the sample: week 5, during vaccination. Vaccination used 300 ug of mutant IDH1 20-mer peptide per dose, with topical imiquimod. Comment on this clone: What it binds is unknown.

The source material was PBMCs, sampled from a glioma patient whose treatment included an IDH1 peptide vaccine. The clonotype comes from a man aged 35 to 55 with glioma.

This chain's CDR3 is CASSDGTSYIVNEQFF. The CDR3 DNA reads TGTGCCAGCAGTGATGGGACTAGCTATATCGTGAATGAGCAGTTCTTC. The chain employs TRBV6-1 and TRBJ2-1; 9 positions agree with TRBD2. This CDR3 has 16 residues. Germline lookup yields CDR1 MNHNS and CDR2 SASEGT. The trim removed 3 bases at V and 7 bases at J, leaving 10 bases unmatched.